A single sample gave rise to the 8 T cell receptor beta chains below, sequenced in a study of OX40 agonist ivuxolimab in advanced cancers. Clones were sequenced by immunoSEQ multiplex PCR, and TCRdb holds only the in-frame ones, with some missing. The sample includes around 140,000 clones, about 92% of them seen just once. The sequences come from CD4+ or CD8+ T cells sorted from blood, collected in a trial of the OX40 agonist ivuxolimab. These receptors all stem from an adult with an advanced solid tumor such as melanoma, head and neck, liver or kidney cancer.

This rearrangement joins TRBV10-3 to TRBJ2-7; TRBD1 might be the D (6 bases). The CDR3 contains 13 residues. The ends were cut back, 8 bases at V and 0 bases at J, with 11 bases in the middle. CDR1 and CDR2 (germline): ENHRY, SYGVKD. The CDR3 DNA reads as TGTGCCATCGCTACAGGGTCCTCCTACGAGCAGTACTTC. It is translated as CAIATGSSYEQYF.

This chain's CDR3 is CASIIGGGLNTEAFF. The CDR3 DNA is TGTGCCAGCATCATAGGGGGCGGTTTGAACACTGAAGCTTTCTTT. The chain couples TRBV28 to TRBJ1-1; 7 bases are a match to TRBD1. This CDR3 is built from 15 residues. Germline CDR1 MDHEN, CDR2 SYDVKM. V trimming: 7 bases; J trimming: 0 bases; junction bases outside the gene matches: 8.

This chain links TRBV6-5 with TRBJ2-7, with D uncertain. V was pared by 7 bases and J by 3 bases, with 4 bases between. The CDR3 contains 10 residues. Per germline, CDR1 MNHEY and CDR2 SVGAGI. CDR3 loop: CASKDYEQYF. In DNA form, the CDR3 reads TGTGCCAGCAAGGACTACGAGCAGTACTTC.

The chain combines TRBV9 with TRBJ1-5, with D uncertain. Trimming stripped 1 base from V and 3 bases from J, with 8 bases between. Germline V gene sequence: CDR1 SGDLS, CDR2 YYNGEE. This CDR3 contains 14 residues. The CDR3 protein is CASSVNGINQPQHF. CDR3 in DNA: TGTGCCAGCAGCGTAAACGGGATCAATCAGCCCCAGCATTTT.

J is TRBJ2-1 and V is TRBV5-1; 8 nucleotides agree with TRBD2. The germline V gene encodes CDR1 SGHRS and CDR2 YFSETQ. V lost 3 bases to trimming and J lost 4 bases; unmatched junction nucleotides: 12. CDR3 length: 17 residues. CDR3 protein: CASSSQRSGGRYNEQFF. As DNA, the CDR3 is TGCGCCAGCAGCTCCCAAAGGAGCGGGGGCCGATACAATGAGCAGTTCTTC.

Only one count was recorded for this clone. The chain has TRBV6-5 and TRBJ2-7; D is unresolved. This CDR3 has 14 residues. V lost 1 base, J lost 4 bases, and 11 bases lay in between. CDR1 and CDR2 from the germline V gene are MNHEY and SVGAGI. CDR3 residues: CASSYYGSRYEQYF. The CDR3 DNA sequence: TGTGCCAGCAGTTACTATGGTTCTAGATACGAGCAGTACTTC.

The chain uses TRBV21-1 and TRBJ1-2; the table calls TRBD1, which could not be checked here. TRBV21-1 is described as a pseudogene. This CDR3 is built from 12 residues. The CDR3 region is CASSNDRYGYTF. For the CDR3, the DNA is TGTGCCAGCAGCAACGACAGGTATGGCTACACCTTC.

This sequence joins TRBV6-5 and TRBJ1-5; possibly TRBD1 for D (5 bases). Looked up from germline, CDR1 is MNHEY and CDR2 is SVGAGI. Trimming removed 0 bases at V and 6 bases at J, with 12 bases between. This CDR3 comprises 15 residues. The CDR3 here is CASSYSRGARQPQHF. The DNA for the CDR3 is TGTGCCAGCAGTTACTCTCGGGGCGCGCGTCAGCCCCAGCATTTT.